This entry is about one TCR beta chain. What it binds is unknown. The CDR3 totals 14 residues. With 5 bases removed from V and 4 bases from J, the gap between germline ends came to 13 bases. The V gene's germline CDR1 is SGDLS and CDR2 YYNGEE. Libraries were prepared by immunoSEQ multiplex PCR; TCRdb keeps only in-frame clonotypes and omits some of them. This table has 35,000 to 45,000 clones, approximately 93% appearing once. Described time point: week 5, during vaccination. A 20-mer mutant IDH1 peptide at 300 ug was injected subcutaneously with topical imiquimod. The record originates from a study of a mutant IDH1 vaccine in newly diagnosed glioma. Turning to the study itself: Patients under treatment included about 60% males and 37.5% females and had a mean age of 40.4 years.

Study-wide findings and caveats: Pseudoprogression apparently tracked independently of changes in top peripheral T cell clonotypes.

This TCR derives from a man between 45 and 60 years old with glioma. This chain joins TRBV9 and TRBJ1-3; D call uncertain. The sequencing used PBMCs, collected from a glioma patient whose treatment included an IDH1 peptide vaccine. The DNA of the CDR3 is TGTGCCAGCAGTTTAAGGGTGAGCGGAAACACCATATATTTT. This sequence encodes CASSLRVSGNTIYF.